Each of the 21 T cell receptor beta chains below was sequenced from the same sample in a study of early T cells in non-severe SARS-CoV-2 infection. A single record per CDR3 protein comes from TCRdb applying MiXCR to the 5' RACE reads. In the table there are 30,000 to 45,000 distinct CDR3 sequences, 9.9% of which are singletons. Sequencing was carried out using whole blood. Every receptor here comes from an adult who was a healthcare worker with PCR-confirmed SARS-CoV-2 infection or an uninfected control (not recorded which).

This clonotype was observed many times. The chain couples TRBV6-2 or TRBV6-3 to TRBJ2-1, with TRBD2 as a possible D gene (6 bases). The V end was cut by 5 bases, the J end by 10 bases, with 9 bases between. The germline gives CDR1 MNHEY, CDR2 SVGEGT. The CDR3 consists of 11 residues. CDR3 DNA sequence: TGTGCCAGCAGTGACGGGGGAGAGCAGTTCTTC. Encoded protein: CASSDGGEQFF.

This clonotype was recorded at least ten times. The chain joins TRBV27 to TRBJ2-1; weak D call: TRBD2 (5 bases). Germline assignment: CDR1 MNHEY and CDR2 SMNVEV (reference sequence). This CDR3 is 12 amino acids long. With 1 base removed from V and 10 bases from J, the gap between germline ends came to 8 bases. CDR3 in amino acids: CASSLFGREQFF. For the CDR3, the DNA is TGTGCCAGCAGTTTATTTGGGAGAGAGCAGTTCTTC.

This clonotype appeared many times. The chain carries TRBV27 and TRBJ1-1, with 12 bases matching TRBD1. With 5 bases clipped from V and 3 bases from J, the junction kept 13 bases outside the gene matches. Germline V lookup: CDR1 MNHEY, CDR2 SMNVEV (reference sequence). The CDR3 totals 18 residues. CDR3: CASSPYGGQGAMDTEAFF. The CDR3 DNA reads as TGTGCCAGCAGTCCGTATGGGGGACAGGGGGCGATGGACACTGAAGCTTTCTTT.

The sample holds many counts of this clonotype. CDR3 bases: TGTGCCATCAGTGAGGACAGGGGGCCGTATGGCTACACCTTC. It yields the protein CAISEDRGPYGYTF. The chain links TRBV10-3 to TRBJ1-2, with TRBD1 matching over 10 bases. The CDR3 loop spans 14 amino acids. With 2 bases clipped from V and 5 bases from J, the junction kept 2 bases outside the gene matches. In germline, CDR1 is ENHRY, CDR2 SYGVKD.

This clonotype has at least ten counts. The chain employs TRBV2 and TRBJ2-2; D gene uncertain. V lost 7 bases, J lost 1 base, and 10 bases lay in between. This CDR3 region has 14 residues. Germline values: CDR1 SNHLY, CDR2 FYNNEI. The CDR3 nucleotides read TGTGCCAGCATGTGGCACTTGAACACCGGGGAGCTGTTTTTT. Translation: CASMWHLNTGELFF.

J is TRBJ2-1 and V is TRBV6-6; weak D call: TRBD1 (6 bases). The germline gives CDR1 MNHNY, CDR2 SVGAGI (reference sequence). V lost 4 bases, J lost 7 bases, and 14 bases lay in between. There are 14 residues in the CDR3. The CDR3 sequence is CASSSTGLRNEQFF. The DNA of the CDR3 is TGTGCCAGCAGTTCAACAGGGTTGAGAAATGAGCAGTTCTTC.

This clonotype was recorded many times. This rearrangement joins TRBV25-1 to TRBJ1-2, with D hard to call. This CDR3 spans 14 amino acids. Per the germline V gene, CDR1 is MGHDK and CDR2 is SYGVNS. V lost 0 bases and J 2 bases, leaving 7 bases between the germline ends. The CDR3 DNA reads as TGTGCCAGCAGTGAATACGGGGAGAACTATGGCTACACCTTC. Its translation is CASSEYGENYGYTF.

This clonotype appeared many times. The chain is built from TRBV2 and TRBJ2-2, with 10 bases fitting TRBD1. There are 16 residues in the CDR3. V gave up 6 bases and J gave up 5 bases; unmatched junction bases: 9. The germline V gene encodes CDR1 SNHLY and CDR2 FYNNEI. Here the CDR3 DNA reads TGTGCCAGCAGGGGTCGGGACAGGGGTCGGACCGGGGAGCTGTTTTTT. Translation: CASRGRDRGRTGELFF.

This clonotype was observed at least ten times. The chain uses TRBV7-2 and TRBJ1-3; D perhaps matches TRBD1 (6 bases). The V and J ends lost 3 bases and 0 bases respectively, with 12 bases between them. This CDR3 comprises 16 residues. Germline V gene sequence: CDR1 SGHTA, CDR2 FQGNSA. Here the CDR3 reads CASSLAGVSSGNTIYF. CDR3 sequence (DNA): TGTGCCAGCAGCTTGGCAGGGGTGAGCTCTGGAAACACCATATATTTT.

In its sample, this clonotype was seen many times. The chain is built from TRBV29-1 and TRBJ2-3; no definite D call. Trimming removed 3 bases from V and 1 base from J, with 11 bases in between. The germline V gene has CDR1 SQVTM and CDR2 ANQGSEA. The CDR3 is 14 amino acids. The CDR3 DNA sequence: TGCAGCGTTGACGGTAGCCCCGGCACAGATACGCAGTATTTT. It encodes CSVDGSPGTDTQYF.

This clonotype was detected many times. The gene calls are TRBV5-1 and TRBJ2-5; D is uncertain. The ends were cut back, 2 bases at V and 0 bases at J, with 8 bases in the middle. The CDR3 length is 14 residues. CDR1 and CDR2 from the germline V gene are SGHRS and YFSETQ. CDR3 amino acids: CASSFYSYQETQYF. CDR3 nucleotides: TGCGCCAGCAGCTTCTACTCGTACCAAGAGACCCAGTACTTC.

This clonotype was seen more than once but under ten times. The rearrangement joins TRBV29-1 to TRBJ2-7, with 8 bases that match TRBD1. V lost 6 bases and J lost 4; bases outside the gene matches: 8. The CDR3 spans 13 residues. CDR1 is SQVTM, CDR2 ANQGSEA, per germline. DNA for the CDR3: TGCAGCGTGAGACAGGGGATGACGTACGAGCAGTACTTC. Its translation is CSVRQGMTYEQYF.

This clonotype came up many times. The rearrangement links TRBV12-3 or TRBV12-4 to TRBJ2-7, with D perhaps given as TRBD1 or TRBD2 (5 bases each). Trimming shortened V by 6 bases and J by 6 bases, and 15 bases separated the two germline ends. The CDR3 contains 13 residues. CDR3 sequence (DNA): TGTGCCAGCAGCCCGAGGGGTTACGGCGAGCAGTACTTC. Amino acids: CASSPRGYGEQYF.

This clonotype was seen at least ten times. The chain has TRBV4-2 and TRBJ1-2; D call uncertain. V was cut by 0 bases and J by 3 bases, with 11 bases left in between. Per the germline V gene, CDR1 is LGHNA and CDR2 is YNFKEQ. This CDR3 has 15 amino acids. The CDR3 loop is CASSQDEVSDYGYTF. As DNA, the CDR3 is TGTGCCAGCAGCCAAGATGAAGTCTCTGACTATGGCTACACCTTC.

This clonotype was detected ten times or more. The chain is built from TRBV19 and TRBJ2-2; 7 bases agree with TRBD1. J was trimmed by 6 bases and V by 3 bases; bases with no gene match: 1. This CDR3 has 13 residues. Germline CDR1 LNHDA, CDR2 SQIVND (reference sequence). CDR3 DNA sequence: TGTGCCAGTAGTATTGACAGGGCCGGGGAGCTGTTTTTT. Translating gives CASSIDRAGELFF.

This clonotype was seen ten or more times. CDR3 nucleotide sequence: TGTGCCAGCAGCCAAGAGGCTAAGCGGGGGAAGAACACTGAAGCTTTCTTT. It codes for CASSQEAKRGKNTEAFF. The chain carries TRBV4-2 and TRBJ1-1; maybe TRBD1 (5 bases). Looked up from germline, CDR1 is LGHNA and CDR2 is YNFKEQ. This CDR3 is 17 amino acids long. The V gene lost 0 bases and the J gene lost 1 base, with 15 bases spanning the gap.

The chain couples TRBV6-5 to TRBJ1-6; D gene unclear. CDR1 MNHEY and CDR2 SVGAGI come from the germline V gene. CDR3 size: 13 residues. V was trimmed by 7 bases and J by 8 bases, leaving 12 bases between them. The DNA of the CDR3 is TGTGCCAGCAAGCTGGGGATTGATTCACCCCTCCACTTT. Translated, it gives CASKLGIDSPLHF.

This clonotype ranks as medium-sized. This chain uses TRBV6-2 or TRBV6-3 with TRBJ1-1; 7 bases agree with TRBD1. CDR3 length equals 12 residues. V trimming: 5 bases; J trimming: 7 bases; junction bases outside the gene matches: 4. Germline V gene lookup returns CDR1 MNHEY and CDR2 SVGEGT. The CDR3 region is CASSRQGGEAFF. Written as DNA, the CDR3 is TGTGCCAGCAGTAGACAGGGCGGTGAAGCTTTCTTT.

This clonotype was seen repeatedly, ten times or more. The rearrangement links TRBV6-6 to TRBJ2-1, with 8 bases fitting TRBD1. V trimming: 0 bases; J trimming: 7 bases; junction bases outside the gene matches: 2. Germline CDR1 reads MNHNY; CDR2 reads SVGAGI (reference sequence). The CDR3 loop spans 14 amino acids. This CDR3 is CASSYSTGGNEQFF. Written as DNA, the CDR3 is TGTGCCAGCAGTTACTCTACAGGGGGTAATGAGCAGTTCTTC.

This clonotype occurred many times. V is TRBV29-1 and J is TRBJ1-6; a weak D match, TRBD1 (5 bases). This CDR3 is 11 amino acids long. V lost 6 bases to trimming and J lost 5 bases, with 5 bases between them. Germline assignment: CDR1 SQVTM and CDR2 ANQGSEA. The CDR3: CSVGDNSPLHF. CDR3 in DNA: TGCAGCGTAGGGGATAATTCACCCCTCCACTTT.

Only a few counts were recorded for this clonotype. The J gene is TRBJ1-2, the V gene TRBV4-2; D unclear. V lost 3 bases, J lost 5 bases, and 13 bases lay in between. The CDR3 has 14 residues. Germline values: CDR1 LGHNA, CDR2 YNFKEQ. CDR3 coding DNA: TGTGCCAGCAGCCAGTCCTTACAGCCTTATGGCTACACCTTC. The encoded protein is CASSQSLQPYGYTF.